A selection of T cell receptor beta chains follows, all from one sample in a study of cytomegalovirus exposure and HLA in healthy donors. Assay: immunoSEQ multiplex PCR; the TCRdb copy retains only in-frame clones and omits some. The sample gives just over 150,000 clones, 65% to 85% of which show up once; 6.3% is in the top ten. The sequencing sample was made of PBMCs. These receptors were taken from a male donor in good health and CMV-seropositive. CDR3s include the opening cysteine and the closing phenylalanine or tryptophan. Each record gives: clone size, D gene, J gene, V gene, CDR3 protein, CDR3 DNA. The D gene is left open where the match is weak. Part of the rows lack a size; the others show once, few, many or a class for expanded clones.

clone size: few
D gene: TRBD2
J gene: TRBJ2-1
V gene: TRBV4-2
CDR3 protein: CASSSRTLAEFF
CDR3 DNA: TGTGCCAGCAGCTCCCGGACCCTAGCGGAGTTCTTC

clone size: NA
D gene: NA
J gene: TRBJ2-7
V gene: TRBV7-9
CDR3 protein: CASSAQGPEQYF
CDR3 DNA: TGTGCCAGCTCGGCCCAGGGGCCAGAGCAGTACTTC

clone size: NA
D gene: TRBD2
J gene: TRBJ2-5
V gene: TRBV12-5
CDR3 protein: CASAVAGAETQYF
CDR3 DNA: TGTGCTAGTGCCGTAGCGGGAGCAGAGACCCAGTACTTC

clone size: NA
D gene: NA
J gene: TRBJ1-3
V gene: TRBV29-1
CDR3 protein: CSVAFSGNTIYF
CDR3 DNA: TGCAGCGTTGCTTTCTCTGGAAACACCATATATTTT

clone size: NA
D gene: NA
J gene: TRBJ2-5
V gene: TRBV6-5
CDR3 protein: CARAPKYF
CDR3 DNA: TGTGCCAGGGCCCCGAAGTACTTC

clone size: few
D gene: NA
J gene: TRBJ2-7
V gene: TRBV18
CDR3 protein: CASSPPPSSWSEQYF
CDR3 DNA: TGTGCCAGCTCACCGCCGCCTTCATCCTGGAGCGAGCAGTACTTC

clone size: NA
D gene: TRBD1
J gene: TRBJ1-6
V gene: TRBV6-5
CDR3 protein: CASSYSIGGDYSPLHF
CDR3 DNA: TGTGCCAGCAGTTACTCGATAGGGGGCGATTACTCACCCCTCCACTTT

clone size: NA
D gene: NA
J gene: TRBJ2-3
V gene: TRBV19
CDR3 protein: CASSMTGTGRDTQYF
CDR3 DNA: TGTGCCAGTAGTATGACCGGGACTGGAAGAGATACGCAGTATTTT

clone size: NA
D gene: TRBD2
J gene: TRBJ2-1
V gene: TRBV28
CDR3 protein: CASSPDQRDYNEQFF
CDR3 DNA: TGTGCCAGCAGCCCCGACCAGCGGGACTACAATGAGCAGTTCTTC

clone size: NA
D gene: NA
J gene: TRBJ2-7
V gene: TRBV2
CDR3 protein: CASNRGFYEQYF
CDR3 DNA: TGTGCCAGCAACCGGGGGTTCTACGAGCAGTACTTC

clone size: NA
D gene: TRBD2
J gene: TRBJ2-1
V gene: TRBV13
CDR3 protein: CASSLPLAAPQGEQFF
CDR3 DNA: TGTGCCAGCAGCTTACCCCTAGCGGCCCCACAAGGAGAGCAGTTCTTC

clone size: NA
D gene: TRBD1
J gene: TRBJ2-1
V gene: TRBV4-1
CDR3 protein: CASSTGQGPSNEQFF
CDR3 DNA: TGCGCCAGCAGCACGGGACAGGGGCCATCCAATGAGCAGTTCTTC

clone size: NA
D gene: TRBD2
J gene: TRBJ2-3
V gene: TRBV5-1
CDR3 protein: CASGLAGSADTQYF
CDR3 DNA: TGCGCCAGCGGACTAGCGGGATCTGCAGATACGCAGTATTTT

clone size: NA
D gene: NA
J gene: TRBJ2-5
V gene: TRBV30
CDR3 protein: CAWKGSVETQYF
CDR3 DNA: TGTGCCTGGAAAGGGAGCGTGGAGACCCAGTACTTC

clone size: NA
D gene: TRBD1
J gene: TRBJ1-5
V gene: TRBV18
CDR3 protein: CASSPLQGTEPQHF
CDR3 DNA: TGTGCCAGCTCACCACTACAGGGGACGGAGCCCCAGCATTTT

clone size: NA
D gene: NA
J gene: TRBJ2-5
V gene: TRBV27
CDR3 protein: CASRFGGIGGETQYF
CDR3 DNA: TGTGCCAGCAGGTTTGGGGGGATTGGGGGGGAGACCCAGTACTTC

clone size: NA
D gene: TRBD2
J gene: TRBJ2-7
V gene: TRBV13
CDR3 protein: CASSQGLAGWSYF
CDR3 DNA: TGTGCCAGCAGCCAGGGACTAGCGGGGTGGTCGTACTTC

clone size: NA
D gene: TRBD2
J gene: TRBJ2-1
V gene: TRBV9
CDR3 protein: CASSVDSRGYNEQFF
CDR3 DNA: TGTGCCAGCAGCGTAGACTCGCGGGGGTACAATGAGCAGTTCTTC

clone size: NA
D gene: NA
J gene: TRBJ2-5
V gene: TRBV14
CDR3 protein: CASSHGLKVYF
CDR3 DNA: TGTGCCAGCAGCCATGGACTAAAAGTCTACTTC

clone size: NA
D gene: TRBD2
J gene: TRBJ2-5
V gene: TRBV28
CDR3 protein: CASSPVAGEGETQYF
CDR3 DNA: TGTGCCAGCAGCCCCGTTGCGGGGGAGGGAGAGACCCAGTACTTC

clone size: NA
D gene: NA
J gene: TRBJ2-7
V gene: TRBV7-9
CDR3 protein: CSSSLGTSAEQYF
CDR3 DNA: TGTTCCAGCAGCTTAGGGACTTCCGCCGAGCAGTACTTC

clone size: NA
D gene: NA
J gene: TRBJ1-4
V gene: TRBV6-1
CDR3 protein: CASRGRVLFREKLFF
CDR3 DNA: TGTGCCAGCAGGGGCAGGGTTCTTTTCCGGGAAAAACTGTTTTTT